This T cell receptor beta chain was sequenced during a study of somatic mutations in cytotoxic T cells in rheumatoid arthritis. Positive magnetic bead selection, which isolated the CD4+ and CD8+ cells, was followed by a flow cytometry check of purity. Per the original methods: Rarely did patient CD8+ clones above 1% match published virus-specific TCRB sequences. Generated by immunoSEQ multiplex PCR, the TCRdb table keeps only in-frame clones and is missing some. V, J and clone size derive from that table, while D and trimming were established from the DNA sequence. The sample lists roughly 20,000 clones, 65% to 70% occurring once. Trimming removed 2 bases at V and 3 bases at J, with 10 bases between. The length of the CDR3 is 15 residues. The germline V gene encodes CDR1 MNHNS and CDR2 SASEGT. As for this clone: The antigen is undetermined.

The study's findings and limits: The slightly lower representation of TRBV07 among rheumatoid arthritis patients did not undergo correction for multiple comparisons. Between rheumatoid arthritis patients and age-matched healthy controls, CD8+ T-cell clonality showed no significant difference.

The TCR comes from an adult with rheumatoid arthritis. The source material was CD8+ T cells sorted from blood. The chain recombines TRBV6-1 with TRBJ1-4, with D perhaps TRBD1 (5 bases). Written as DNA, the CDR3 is TGTGCCAGCAGTGAAAGAGGGGTTGCTAATGAAAAACTGTTTTTT. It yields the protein CASSERGVANEKLFF.